Listed below are T cell receptor beta chains from one sample, sequenced in a study of T cell repertoires in aging, cancer and after chemotherapy. A single record per CDR3 protein comes from TCRdb applying MiXCR to the multiplex PCR reads. Found here are 7,000 to 9,000 distinct CDR3 sequences, 32% of them singletons; the top ten hold roughly 3.3%. The sequencing input was blood. The receptor set was obtained from a human donor in good health. Each CDR3 is given with its conserved first and last residue. Each record gives: CDR3 DNA, CDR3 protein, D gene, V gene, clone size, J gene. A D gene is named only where the DNA matches it firmly. Size is stated for part of the rows, as once, few or many counts, or as a class when the clone is expanded.

TGTGCCAGCAGGGCCGGACAGGGCTTCAAAATATGCTCTGGAAACACCATATATTTT CASRAGQGFKICSGNTIYF TRBD1 TRBV11-1 . TRBJ1-3
TGTGCCAGTAGTGTTACTAGCGGCGACAATGAGCAGTTCTTC CASSVTSGDNEQFF TRBD2 TRBV19 . TRBJ2-1
TGCAGTGCTAGAGGAGGGGGCTATGGCTACACCTTC CSARGGGYGYTF . TRBV20-1 large TRBJ1-2
TGTGCCAGCAGCTTAGGCGACGGGCAGGACACTGAAGCTTTCTTT CASSLGDGQDTEAFF . TRBV13 . TRBJ1-1
TGCAGGGTAGACGAACAGCTGACTGGAAACACCATATATTTT CRVDEQLTGNTIYF . TRBV20-1 few TRBJ1-3
TGTGCCAGCAGCTTAAAGGACACTGAAGCTTTCTTT CASSLKDTEAFF . TRBV5-4 few TRBJ1-1
TGCAGTGCTAGAGGGCTAGCGGGCTACAATGAGCAGTTCTTC CSARGLAGYNEQFF TRBD2 TRBV20-1 . TRBJ2-1
TGCAGTGCTTTAGGCGAAGGCGGGAAGAATGAGCAGTTCTTC CSALGEGGKNEQFF . TRBV20-1 few TRBJ2-1
TGTGCCAGCTCACCCTGGACCCCCGGAGGCTCTGGGGCCAACGTCCTGACTTTC CASSPWTPGGSGANVLTF . TRBV18 few TRBJ2-6
TGCAGTGCTAGAGAGGGTTACCAAGAGACCCAGTACTTC CSAREGYQETQYF . TRBV20-1 . TRBJ2-5
TGTGCCAGCGTGGGCAGATCAGATGAGAAGTTCTTC CASVGRSDEKFF . TRBV28 . TRBJ2-1
TGTGCCAGCAAACTCTCCTACGGCCATACAGATACGCAGTATTTT CASKLSYGHTDTQYF . TRBV7-2 . TRBJ2-3
TGTGCCAGCAGCCCTACAGGGGACTCCTACAATGAGCAGTTCTTC CASSPTGDSYNEQFF TRBD1 TRBV5-4 few TRBJ2-1
TGTGCCAGCAGTTTAGCCGGGTTGGTCTACGAGCAGTACTTC CASSLAGLVYEQYF . TRBV12-3/TRBV12-4 . TRBJ2-7
TGTGCCAGCAGCAGGACAGGGTCCTATGGCTACACCTTC CASSRTGSYGYTF TRBD1 TRBV12-3/TRBV12-4 . TRBJ1-2
TGTGCCAGTAGTATAAGAGGAGGAGATTCACCCCTCCACTTT CASSIRGGDSPLHF . TRBV19 . TRBJ1-6
TGTGCCAGTAGTATGCAGGTTAATCAGCCCCAGCATTTT CASSMQVNQPQHF . TRBV19 . TRBJ1-5
TGCAGTGCTAGAGATGGGACAGTCCAAGAGACCCAGTACTTC CSARDGTVQETQYF TRBD1 TRBV20-1 few TRBJ2-5
TGTGCCAGCAGCCCAGCCCGCGAGCAGTTCTTC CASSPAREQFF . TRBV6-2/TRBV6-3 few TRBJ2-1
TGTGCCAGCAGGGGACTTAGCAATCAGCCCCAGCATTTT CASRGLSNQPQHF . TRBV6-5 . TRBJ1-5
TGTGCCAGCAGTTATGAGTGGGAGATCCAGCCCCAGCATTTT CASSYEWEIQPQHF . TRBV6-6 . TRBJ1-5
TGTGCCAGCACTCCCAAGGACCTTTTTGGTTCACCCCTCCACTTT CASTPKDLFGSPLHF . TRBV6-1 . TRBJ1-6
TGTGCCAGTAGTATGAATTCAGGGCGGACTAGGGGTTTGGAGACCCAGTACTTC CASSMNSGRTRGLETQYF TRBD2 TRBV19 few TRBJ2-5
TGTGCCAGCAGTGGGGGACTAGCGGGAAGGTCGGTCGAGCAGTACTTC CASSGGLAGRSVEQYF TRBD2 TRBV6-2/TRBV6-3 . TRBJ2-7